The 3 T cell receptor beta chains below come from one sample, sequenced in a study of control samples from healthy donors and cancer patients. Only in-frame clones appear in the TCRdb table, and some are missing; sequencing was by immunoSEQ multiplex PCR. This sample yields around 84,000 clones, of which 75% to 85% are seen a single time; roughly 10% belongs to the top ten. The specimen sequenced was PBMCs. The receptor set was obtained from a man in his sixties with head and neck cancer.

This chain joins TRBV15 and TRBJ1-2; D is perhaps TRBD1 (6 bases). V was shortened by 4 bases and J by 4 bases, with 10 bases between the two germline ends. This CDR3 comprises 13 residues. The germline V gene encodes CDR1 LNHNV and CDR2 YYDKDF (reference sequence). CDR3 nucleotide sequence: TGTGCCACCAGCAAGGACAGCCTCTATGGCTACACCTTC. Protein: CATSKDSLYGYTF.

The chain joins TRBV6-5 to TRBJ2-7; 9 bases fit TRBD2. Germline assignment: CDR1 MNHEY and CDR2 SVGAGI. J gave up 4 bases and V 5 bases, and 6 bases lay outside the gene matches. The CDR3 extends over 14 amino acids. DNA for the CDR3: TGTGCCAGCAGTCCCCGGACTAGCGTGTACGAGCAGTACTTC. Translated, it gives CASSPRTSVYEQYF.

The rearrangement links TRBV5-1 to TRBJ2-7; D perhaps matches TRBD1 (6 bases). V was trimmed by 3 bases and J by 5 bases, leaving 15 bases between them. From germline, CDR1 is SGHRS and CDR2 YFSETQ. The CDR3 extends over 14 amino acids. The CDR3 DNA is TGCGCCAGCAGCTGGCAGGGGTATGAAGACGAGCAGTACTTC. As protein: CASSWQGYEDEQYF.